Each of the 17 T cell receptor beta chains below was sequenced from the same sample in a study of cytomegalovirus exposure and HLA in healthy donors. The PCR used 60 Vbeta and 13 Jbeta primers. The repertoire was sequenced with immunoSEQ multiplex PCR; TCRdb's copy has only in-frame clones and lacks some. The sample contains about 270,000 clones, around 65% of which appear only once. The source material was PBMCs. These receptors all stem from a female donor in good health and CMV-seronegative.

V usage is TRBV27 and J usage is TRBJ2-7; 9 positions match TRBD1. Losses at the gene ends were 4 bases for V and 2 bases for J; bases not matched to a gene: 18. Per the germline V gene, CDR1 is MNHEY and CDR2 is SMNVEV (reference sequence). The CDR3 contains 19 residues. The CDR3 region has the DNA TGTGCCAGCAGTTCGAAACCGGGACAGGGATCGCTATTCACCTACGAGCAGTACTTC. Translating it yields CASSSKPGQGSLFTYEQYF.

The rearrangement joins TRBV7-8 to TRBJ2-7; 8 bases fit TRBD1. With 7 bases clipped from V and 4 bases from J, the junction kept 12 bases outside the gene matches. Germline CDR1 and CDR2: SGHVS and FQNEAQ. This CDR3 has 15 residues. The CDR3 sequence is CASTQTRDRRYEQYF. As DNA, the CDR3 is TGTGCCAGCACCCAAACGCGGGACAGGAGATACGAGCAGTACTTC.

The V call is TRBV30, the J call TRBJ2-1, with 16 bases that match TRBD2. This CDR3 has 18 amino acids. The ends lost 4 bases at V and 7 bases at J; junction bases unmatched: 13. The V gene's germline CDR1 is GTSNPN and CDR2 SVGIG (reference sequence). The CDR3 nucleotides are TGTGCCTGGATCGGGACTAGCGGGAGGGCCGTTCAGGGGAATGAGCAGTTCTTC. Its translation: CAWIGTSGRAVQGNEQFF.

The J gene is TRBJ2-3, the V gene TRBV10-1; 7 bases are shared with TRBD2. This CDR3 contains 15 residues. Germline CDR1 WNHNN, CDR2 SYGVQD (reference sequence). V lost 3 bases and J lost 3; bases outside the gene matches: 6. CDR3 coding DNA: TGCGCCAGCAGTGAAATAGGGGAGGGAACAGATACGCAGTATTTT. Amino acid sequence: CASSEIGEGTDTQYF.

The chain employs TRBV6-6 and TRBJ2-5, with D possibly matching TRBD1 (5 bases). V gave up 8 bases and J gave up 1 base, with 14 bases separating them. The V gene's germline CDR1 is MNHNY and CDR2 SVGAGI (reference sequence). This CDR3 is built from 14 residues. In DNA form, the CDR3 reads TGTGCCAGCGTCCAACGACAGAGCCAAGAGACCCAGTACTTC. The encoded protein is CASVQRQSQETQYF.

This clone was counted only a few times. The chain is built from TRBV20-1 and TRBJ1-2, with 8 positions matching TRBD1. Per germline, CDR1 DFQATT and CDR2 SNEGSKA (reference sequence). This CDR3 has 11 residues. The V and J ends lost 5 bases and 9 bases, in that order; junction bases with no gene match: 5. The CDR3 loop reads CSARTGISYTF. DNA for the CDR3: TGCAGTGCTCGGACAGGGATCAGCTACACCTTC.

The V and J genes are TRBV28 and TRBJ2-7; tentatively, D is TRBD2 (6 bases). V shed 1 base and J shed 5 bases, with 18 bases lying between them. The CDR3 is 16 residues long. Per the germline V gene, CDR1 is MDHEN and CDR2 is SYDVKM. DNA for the CDR3: TGTGCCAGCAGTTTATACGGACGTCAAGGCGGGAACGAGCAGTACTTC. Translating gives CASSLYGRQGGNEQYF.

This rearrangement joins TRBV10-3 to TRBJ1-1; D gene unclear. The V and J ends lost 4 bases and 2 bases respectively, with 8 bases between them. Germline lookup yields CDR1 ENHRY and CDR2 SYGVKD. CDR3 length: 13 residues. CDR3 residues: CAISGRTNTEAFF. The CDR3 DNA is TGTGCCATCAGTGGCAGGACTAACACTGAAGCTTTCTTT.

This clone was recorded once. The chain joins TRBV6-1 to TRBJ1-5, with unresolved D. Germline V gene sequence: CDR1 MNHNS, CDR2 SASEGT. Between the trimmed V and J ends, which lost 2 bases and 6 bases, there was a span of 8 bases. This CDR3 has 13 amino acids. CDR3 loop: CASSENPGQPQHF. CDR3 nucleotides: TGTGCCAGCAGTGAAAATCCGGGTCAGCCCCAGCATTTT.

This clone was observed once. V is TRBV5-1 and J is TRBJ2-7; no clear D gene. The CDR3 is 13 amino acids. From germline, CDR1 is SGHRS and CDR2 YFSETQ. Trimming took 2 bases from V and 3 from J, leaving 9 bases between them. The CDR3 sequence is CASSLSPNYEQYF. CDR3 in DNA: TGCGCCAGCAGCTTATCTCCTAACTACGAGCAGTACTTC.

The chain couples TRBV7-9 to TRBJ1-4; D is perhaps TRBD1 (6 bases). The CDR3 spans 15 residues. Germline values: CDR1 SEHNR, CDR2 FQNEAQ (reference sequence). V shed 1 base and J shed 4 bases, with 10 bases lying between them. The DNA of the CDR3 is TGTGCCAGCAGCTTAGGGGCAGGGGTTAATGAAAAACTGTTTTTT. This sequence encodes CASSLGAGVNEKLFF.

In DNA, the CDR3 is TGTGCCAGCAGTCCAATCGGGTCGGGACTAGACAGAGAGACCCAGTACTTC. Translating it yields CASSPIGSGLDRETQYF. This rearrangement joins TRBV7-6 to TRBJ2-5, with 8 bases that match TRBD2. V shed 6 bases and J 4 bases; nucleotides not matched to a gene: 16. From germline, CDR1 is SGHVS and CDR2 FNYEAQ. This CDR3 is built from 17 residues.

The chain is built from TRBV4-2 and TRBJ2-2; D may be TRBD2 (5 bases). Germline CDR1 LGHNA, CDR2 YNFKEQ. Between the trimmed V and J ends, which lost 4 bases and 6 bases, there was a span of 15 bases. The CDR3 length is 15 residues. The CDR3 spells CASSPRLTGAGELFF. Here the CDR3 DNA reads TGTGCCAGCAGCCCTAGGCTGACCGGGGCCGGGGAGCTGTTTTTT.

The chain combines TRBV18 with TRBJ2-7; D is perhaps TRBD1 (6 bases). CDR1 and CDR2 (germline): KGHSH, LQKENI. This CDR3 is 14 amino acids long. V gave up 4 bases and J gave up 0 bases, with 10 bases separating them. DNA of the CDR3: TGTGCCAGCTCACTAGGACAGACCTCCTACGAGCAGTACTTC. This translates into CASSLGQTSYEQYF. Looking up the rest from reference TRBV18 and TRBJ2-7 gives the full variable domain: NAGVMQNPRHLVRRRGQEARLRCSPMKGHSHVYWYRQLPEEGLKFMVYLQKENIIDESGMPKERFSAEFPKEGPSILRIQQVVRGDSAAYFCASSLGQTSYEQYFGPGTRLTVT.

CDR3 bases: TGCGCCAGCAGTGAGGCAGGGTCCCAAGAGACCCAGTACTTC. Encoded protein: CASSEAGSQETQYF. The chain links TRBV10-1 to TRBJ2-5; possibly TRBD1 for D (5 bases). The V end lost 2 bases, the J end lost 1 base, and 8 bases lay between the germline ends. Germline V gene lookup returns CDR1 WNHNN and CDR2 SYGVQD (reference sequence). This CDR3 spans 14 amino acids.

The DNA for the CDR3 is TGTGCCAGCAGCCAAGGACGGGGGTACTCCTACGAGCAGTACTTC. Translating it yields CASSQGRGYSYEQYF. The chain has TRBV14 and TRBJ2-7; possible D gene TRBD2, 6 bases. V shed 1 base and J shed 0 bases, with 10 bases lying between them. CDR3 length equals 15 residues. Germline CDR1 SGHDN, CDR2 FVKESK.

The rearrangement links TRBV5-1 to TRBJ1-2, with 9 bases fitting TRBD1. Trimming at V came to 4 bases and at J to 4 bases, leaving 11 bases not matched to a gene. This CDR3 spans 16 amino acids. Germline loops: CDR1 SGHRS, CDR2 YFSETQ. As DNA, the CDR3 is TGCGCCAGCAGCCTAGAGGCCGGGACAGGGACCTATGGCTACACCTTC. Translating it yields CASSLEAGTGTYGYTF.